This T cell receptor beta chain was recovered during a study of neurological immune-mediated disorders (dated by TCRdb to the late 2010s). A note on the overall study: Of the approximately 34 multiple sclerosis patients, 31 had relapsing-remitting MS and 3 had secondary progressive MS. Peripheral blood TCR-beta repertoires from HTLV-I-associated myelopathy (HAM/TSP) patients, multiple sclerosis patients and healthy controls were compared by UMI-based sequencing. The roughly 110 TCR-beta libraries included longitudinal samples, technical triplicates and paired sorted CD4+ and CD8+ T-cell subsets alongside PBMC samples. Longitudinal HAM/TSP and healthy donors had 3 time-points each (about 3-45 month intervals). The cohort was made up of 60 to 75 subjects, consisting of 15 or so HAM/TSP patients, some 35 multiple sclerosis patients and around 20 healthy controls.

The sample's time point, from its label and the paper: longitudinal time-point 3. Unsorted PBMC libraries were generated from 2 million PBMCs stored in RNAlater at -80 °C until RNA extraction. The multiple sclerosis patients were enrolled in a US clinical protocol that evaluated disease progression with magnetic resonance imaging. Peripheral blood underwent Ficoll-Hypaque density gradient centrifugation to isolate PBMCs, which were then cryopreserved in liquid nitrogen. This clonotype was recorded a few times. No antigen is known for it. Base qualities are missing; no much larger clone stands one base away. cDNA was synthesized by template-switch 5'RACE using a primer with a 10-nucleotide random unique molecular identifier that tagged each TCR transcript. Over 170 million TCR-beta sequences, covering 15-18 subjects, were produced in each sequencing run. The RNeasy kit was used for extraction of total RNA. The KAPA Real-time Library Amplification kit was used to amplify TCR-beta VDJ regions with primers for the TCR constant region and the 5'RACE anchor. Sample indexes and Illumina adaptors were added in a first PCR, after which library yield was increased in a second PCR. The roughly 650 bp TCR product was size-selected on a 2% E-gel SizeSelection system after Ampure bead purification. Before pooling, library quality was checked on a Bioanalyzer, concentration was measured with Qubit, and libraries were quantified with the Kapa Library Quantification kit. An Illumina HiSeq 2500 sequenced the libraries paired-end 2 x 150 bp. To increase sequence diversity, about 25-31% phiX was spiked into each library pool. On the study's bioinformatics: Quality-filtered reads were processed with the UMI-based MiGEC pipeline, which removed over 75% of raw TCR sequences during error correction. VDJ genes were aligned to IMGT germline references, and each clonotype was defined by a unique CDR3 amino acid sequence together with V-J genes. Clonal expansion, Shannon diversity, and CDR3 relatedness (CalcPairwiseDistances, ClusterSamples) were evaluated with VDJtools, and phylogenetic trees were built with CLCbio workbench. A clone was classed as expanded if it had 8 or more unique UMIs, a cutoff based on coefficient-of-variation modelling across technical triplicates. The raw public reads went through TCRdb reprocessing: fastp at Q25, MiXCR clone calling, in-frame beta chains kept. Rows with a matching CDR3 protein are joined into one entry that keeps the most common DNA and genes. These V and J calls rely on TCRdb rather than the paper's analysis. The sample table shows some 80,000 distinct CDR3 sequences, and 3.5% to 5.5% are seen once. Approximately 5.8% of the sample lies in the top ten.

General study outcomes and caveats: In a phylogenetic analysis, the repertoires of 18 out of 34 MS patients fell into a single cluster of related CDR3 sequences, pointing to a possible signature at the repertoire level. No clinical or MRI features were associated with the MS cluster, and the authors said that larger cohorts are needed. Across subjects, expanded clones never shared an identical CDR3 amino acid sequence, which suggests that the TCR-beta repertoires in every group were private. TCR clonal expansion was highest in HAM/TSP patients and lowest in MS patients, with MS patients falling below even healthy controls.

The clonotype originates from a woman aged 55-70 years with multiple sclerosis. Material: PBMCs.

This receptor has the CDR3 CASSEIGQETQYF. The nucleotides are TGTGCCAGCAGTGAAATAGGGCAAGAGACCCAGTACTTC. The chain is made from TRBV2 and TRBJ2-5; no D segment can be confidently identified. From its cysteine to its phenylalanine, the CDR3 spans 13 amino acids. Of all the DNA, just the CDR3 is kept, 39 bases in frame from base 1. At the junction V is shortened by 2 bases and J by 2 bases, with 6 bases in between. The germline V gene yields SNHLY for CDR1 and FYNNEI for CDR2.